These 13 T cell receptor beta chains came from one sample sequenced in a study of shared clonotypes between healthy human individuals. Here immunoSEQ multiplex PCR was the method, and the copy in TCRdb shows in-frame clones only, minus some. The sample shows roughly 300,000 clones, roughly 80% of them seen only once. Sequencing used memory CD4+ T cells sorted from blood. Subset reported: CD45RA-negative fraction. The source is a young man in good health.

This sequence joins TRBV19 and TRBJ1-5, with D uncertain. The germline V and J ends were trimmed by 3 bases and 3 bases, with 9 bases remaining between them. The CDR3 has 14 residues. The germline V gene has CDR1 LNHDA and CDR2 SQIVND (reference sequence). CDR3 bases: TGTGCCAGTAGTATCGAAGGCCCCAATCAGCCCCAGCATTTT. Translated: CASSIEGPNQPQHF.

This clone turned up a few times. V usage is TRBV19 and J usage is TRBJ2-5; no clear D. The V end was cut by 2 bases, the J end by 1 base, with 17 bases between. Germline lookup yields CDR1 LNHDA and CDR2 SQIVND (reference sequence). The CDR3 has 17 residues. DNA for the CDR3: TGTGCCAGTAGTATAACTCCCGGACGGGCAATCCAAGAGACCCAGTACTTC. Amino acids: CASSITPGRAIQETQYF. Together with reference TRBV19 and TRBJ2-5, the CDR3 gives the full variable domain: DGGITQSPKYLFRKEGQNVTLSCEQNLNHDAMYWYRQDPGQGLRLIYYSQIVNDFQKGDIAEGYSVSREKKESFPLTVTSAQKNPTAFYLCASSITPGRAIQETQYFGPGTRLLVL.

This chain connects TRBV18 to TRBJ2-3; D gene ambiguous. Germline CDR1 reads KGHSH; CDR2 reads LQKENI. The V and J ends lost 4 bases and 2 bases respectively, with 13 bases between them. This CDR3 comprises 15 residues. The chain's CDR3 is CASSLTPDPTDTQYF. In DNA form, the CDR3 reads TGTGCCAGCTCACTTACGCCTGACCCCACAGATACGCAGTATTTT. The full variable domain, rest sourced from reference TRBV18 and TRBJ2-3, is NAGVMQNPRHLVRRRGQEARLRCSPMKGHSHVYWYRQLPEEGLKFMVYLQKENIIDESGMPKERFSAEFPKEGPSILRIQQVVRGDSAAYFCASSLTPDPTDTQYFGPGTRLTVL.

CDR3 DNA: TGTGCCAGTCTCCTCCCACAGCTGGAAGAGACCCAGTACTTC. It encodes CASLLPQLEETQYF. The chain employs TRBV2 and TRBJ2-5; D unresolved. Germline lookup yields CDR1 SNHLY and CDR2 FYNNEI. This CDR3 comprises 14 residues. With 9 bases removed from V and 3 bases from J, the gap between germline ends came to 17 bases.

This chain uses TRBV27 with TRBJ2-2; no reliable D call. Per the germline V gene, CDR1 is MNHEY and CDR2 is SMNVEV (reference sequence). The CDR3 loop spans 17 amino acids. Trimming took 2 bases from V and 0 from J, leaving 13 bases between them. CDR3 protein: CASSLPPVGTNTGELFF. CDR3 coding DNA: TGTGCCAGCAGTTTACCCCCAGTGGGCACGAACACCGGGGAGCTGTTTTTT.

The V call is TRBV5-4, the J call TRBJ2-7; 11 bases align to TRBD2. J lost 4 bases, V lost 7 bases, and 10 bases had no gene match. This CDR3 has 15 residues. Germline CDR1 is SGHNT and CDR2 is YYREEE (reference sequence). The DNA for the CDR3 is TGTGCCAGCGCCCCCGGGACTAGCGGAACATACGAGCAGTACTTC. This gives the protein CASAPGTSGTYEQYF.

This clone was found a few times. The CDR3 loop reads CASSLPIFASTDTQYF. The CDR3 bases are TGTGCCAGCAGCCTCCCAATCTTTGCTAGCACAGATACGCAGTATTTT. The V and J genes are TRBV7-8 and TRBJ2-3; D remains unclear. Germline values: CDR1 SGHVS, CDR2 FQNEAQ. V lost 5 bases, J lost 0 bases, and 15 bases lay in between. The CDR3 runs 16 residues.

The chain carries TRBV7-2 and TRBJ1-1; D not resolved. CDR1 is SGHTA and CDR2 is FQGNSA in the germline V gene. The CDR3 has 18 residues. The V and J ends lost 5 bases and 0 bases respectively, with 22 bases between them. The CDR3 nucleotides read TGTGCCAGCAGCGTTATCAAAGGAAAAGGGCACATGAACACTGAAGCTTTCTTT. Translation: CASSVIKGKGHMNTEAFF.

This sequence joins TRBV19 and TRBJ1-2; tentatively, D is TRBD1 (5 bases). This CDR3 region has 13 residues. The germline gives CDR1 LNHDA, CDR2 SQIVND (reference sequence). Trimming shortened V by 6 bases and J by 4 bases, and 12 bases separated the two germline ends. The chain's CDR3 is CASSPVGGYGYTF. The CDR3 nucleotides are TGTGCCAGTAGCCCGGTTGGGGGCTATGGCTACACCTTC.

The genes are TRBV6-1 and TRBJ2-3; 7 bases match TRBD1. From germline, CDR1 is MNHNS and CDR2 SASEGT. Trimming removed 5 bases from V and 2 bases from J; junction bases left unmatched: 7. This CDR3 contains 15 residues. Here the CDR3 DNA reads TGTGCCAGCAGTAGACAGGGTTCATTCACAGATACGCAGTATTTT. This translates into CASSRQGSFTDTQYF.

The CDR3 DNA follows: TGTGCCAGCAGTGAAGCAGCCTACGAGCAGTACTTC. Amino acids: CASSEAAYEQYF. This chain uses TRBV6-1 with TRBJ2-7; D unclear. V lost 0 bases and J 2 bases, leaving 2 bases between the germline ends. CDR1 and CDR2 from the germline V gene are MNHNS and SASEGT. The CDR3 totals 12 residues.

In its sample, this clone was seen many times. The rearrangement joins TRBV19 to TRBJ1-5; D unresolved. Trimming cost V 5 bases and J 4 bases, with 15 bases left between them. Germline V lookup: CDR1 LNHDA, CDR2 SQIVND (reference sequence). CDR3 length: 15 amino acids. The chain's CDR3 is CASSSTRSINQPQHF. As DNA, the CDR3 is TGTGCCAGTAGTTCCACACGGTCCATAAATCAGCCCCAGCATTTT. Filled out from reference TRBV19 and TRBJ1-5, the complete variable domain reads DGGITQSPKYLFRKEGQNVTLSCEQNLNHDAMYWYRQDPGQGLRLIYYSQIVNDFQKGDIAEGYSVSREKKESFPLTVTSAQKNPTAFYLCASSSTRSINQPQHFGDGTRLSIL.

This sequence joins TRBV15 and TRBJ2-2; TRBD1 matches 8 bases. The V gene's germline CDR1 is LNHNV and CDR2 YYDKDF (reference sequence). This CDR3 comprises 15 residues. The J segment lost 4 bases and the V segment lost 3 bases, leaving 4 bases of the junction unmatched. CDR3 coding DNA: TGTGCCACCAGCAGGCGCACAGGGGGCACCGGGGAGCTGTTTTTT. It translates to CATSRRTGGTGELFF. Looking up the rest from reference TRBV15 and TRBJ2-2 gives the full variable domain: DAMVIQNPRYQVTQFGKPVTLSCSQTLNHNVMYWYQQKSSQAPKLLFHYYDKDFNNEADTPDNFQSRRPNTSFCFLDIRSPGLGDTAMYLCATSRRTGGTGELFFGEGSRLTVL.